The 18 T cell receptor beta chains reported below all come from one sample, sequenced in a study of blood T cell repertoires in COVID-19. Assay: immunoSEQ multiplex PCR; the TCRdb copy retains only in-frame clones and omits some. The top ten clones hold approximately 10% of a sample with some 80,000 clones, 70% to 90% of them seen once. The specimen was peripheral blood. These receptors originate from a man aged 60-69 years with COVID-19, enrolled during active disease.

This chain connects TRBV4-1 to TRBJ1-1; possible D gene TRBD1, 5 bases. The germline V gene encodes CDR1 MGHRA and CDR2 YSYEKL. The CDR3 is 16 amino acids. V gave up 10 bases and J gave up 4 bases, with 25 bases separating them. CDR3 residues: CAIRTEGLNEGTEAFF. Here the CDR3 DNA reads TGCGCCATAAGGACGGAGGGGCTTAATGAAGGCACTGAAGCTTTCTTT.

The gene calls are TRBV28 and TRBJ1-2; 7 bases are shared with TRBD1. The CDR3 sequence is 15 residues long. The trim removed 11 bases at V and 0 bases at J, leaving 12 bases unmatched. Per the germline V gene, CDR1 is MDHEN and CDR2 is SYDVKM. The chain's CDR3 is CACTPGQKTNYGYTF. CDR3 in DNA: TGTGCCTGCACGCCGGGACAGAAAACTAACTATGGCTACACCTTC.

The table lists this clone with a count of one. CDR3 loop: CASSILEGSNQPQHF. The DNA for the CDR3 is TGTGCCAGTAGTATCTTGGAGGGTTCCAATCAGCCCCAGCATTTT. The genes are TRBV19 and TRBJ1-5; D is undetermined. This CDR3 is 15 amino acids long. The ends were cut back, 3 bases at V and 3 bases at J, with 12 bases in the middle. Per the germline V gene, CDR1 is LNHDA and CDR2 is SQIVND (reference sequence).

The chain combines TRBV7-9 with TRBJ1-3; D not resolved. Trimming removed 4 bases at V and 4 bases at J, with 20 bases between. CDR3 length: 17 residues. Germline-derived CDR1 and CDR2 are SEHNR and FQNEAQ (reference sequence). CDR3 bases: TGTGCCAGCAGCTCAGAGGGCCGCCTCCTAGGGGGAAACACCATATATTTT. This gives the protein CASSSEGRLLGGNTIYF.

A few counts support this clone. V is TRBV9 and J is TRBJ1-2; 8 nucleotides line up with TRBD1. Germline trimming cut 3 bases from V and 5 bases from J; bases unmatched to any gene: 9. CDR3 size: 15 residues. Looked up from germline, CDR1 is SGDLS and CDR2 is YYNGEE. The CDR3, as DNA: TGTGCCAGCAGCGCGTCACCCGGGACAGGTTATGGCTACACCTTC. Its protein is CASSASPGTGYGYTF.

The chain employs TRBV6-5 and TRBJ1-2, with 8 nucleotides matching TRBD1. V dropped 5 bases and J dropped 8; count of bases not matched to a gene: 7. Germline V lookup: CDR1 MNHEY, CDR2 SVGAGI. The CDR3 sequence is 13 residues long. CDR3 sequence reads: CASSRTGFRGYTF. CDR3 nucleotides: TGTGCCAGCAGTCGGACAGGGTTTAGAGGCTACACCTTC.

The J gene is TRBJ2-2, the V gene TRBV5-6, with D maybe TRBD2 (7 bases). The CDR3 runs to 17 residues. Germline CDR1 and CDR2: SGHDT and YYEEEE. Trimming removed 4 bases at V and 4 bases at J, with 20 bases between. CDR3 sequence reads: CASSPGVEGGGTGELFF. The CDR3 coding sequence is TGTGCCAGCAGCCCTGGAGTGGAGGGAGGGGGCACCGGGGAGCTGTTTTTT.

The genes are TRBV10-1 and TRBJ2-5; 12 bases map to TRBD2. The CDR3 consists of 16 residues. V trimming: 3 bases; J trimming: 0 bases; junction bases outside the gene matches: 2. Germline loops: CDR1 WNHNN, CDR2 SYGVQD (reference sequence). CDR3 nucleotides: TGCGCCAGCAGTGAAACTAGCGGGAGGAACCAAGAGACCCAGTACTTC. This translates into CASSETSGRNQETQYF.

The V gene is TRBV6-6, the J gene TRBJ2-7; TRBD1 matches at 7 bases. The CDR3 length is 11 residues. J gave up 4 bases and V 6 bases, and 0 bases lay outside the gene matches. From germline, CDR1 is MNHNY and CDR2 SVGAGI (reference sequence). The CDR3 DNA is TGTGCCAGCAGACAGGGGTACGAGCAGTACTTC. Translated: CASRQGYEQYF.

The chain is built from TRBV6-4 and TRBJ2-1; 9 bases are shared with TRBD1. Germline CDR1 MRHNA, CDR2 SNTAGT. This CDR3 has 14 amino acids. Losses at the gene ends were 2 bases for V and 7 bases for J; bases not matched to a gene: 3. CDR3: CASSDHDRGNEQFF. CDR3 bases: TGTGCCAGCAGTGACCACGACAGGGGGAATGAGCAGTTCTTC.

V and J are TRBV10-1 and TRBJ1-4; D possibly corresponds to TRBD1 (6 bases). Looked up from germline, CDR1 is WNHNN and CDR2 is SYGVQD (reference sequence). Trimming shortened V by 7 bases and J by 7 bases, and 16 bases separated the two germline ends. The CDR3 has 14 amino acids. The CDR3 region is CASTGPGAREKLFF. The DNA of the CDR3 is TGCGCCAGCACCGGTCCAGGGGCGCGTGAAAAACTGTTTTTT.

The CDR3 nucleotides are TGTGCCAGCAGTTACCCGACTCGGGGGGCGAGATATACAGATACGCAGTATTTT. Translating it yields CASSYPTRGARYTDTQYF. The chain is built from TRBV6-2 or TRBV6-3 and TRBJ2-3; D is possibly TRBD2 (7 bases). Germline CDR1 reads MNHEY; CDR2 reads SVGEGT. Trimming took off 2 bases at V and 3 bases at J, with 21 bases between the two ends. The CDR3 spans 18 residues.

V is TRBV10-3 and J is TRBJ2-3; no definite D call. There are 14 residues in the CDR3. Germline V gene sequence: CDR1 ENHRY, CDR2 SYGVKD. Between the trimmed V and J ends, which lost 0 bases and 4 bases, there was a span of 8 bases. The CDR3 nucleotides are TGTGCCATCAGTGAGTCGTTGAGCCCAGATACGCAGTATTTT. Translation gives CAISESLSPDTQYF.

V gene TRBV19 combines with J gene TRBJ1-1, with D perhaps TRBD1 (5 bases). Trimming took off 3 bases at V and 0 bases at J, with 14 bases between the two ends. The CDR3 totals 16 residues. Per the germline V gene, CDR1 is LNHDA and CDR2 is SQIVND (reference sequence). The CDR3 coding sequence is TGTGCCAGTAGTATCGTGTCTGGGGCGATGAACACTGAAGCTTTCTTT. It specifies CASSIVSGAMNTEAFF.

The gene calls are TRBV6-5 and TRBJ2-7, with a weak D call TRBD1 (6 bases). The germline V gene has CDR1 MNHEY and CDR2 SVGAGI. CDR3 length equals 14 residues. V was cut by 5 bases and J by 3 bases, with 14 bases left in between. The CDR3 sequence: CASSNQGSVYEQYF. In DNA, the CDR3 is TGTGCCAGCAGTAACCAGGGGTCCGTCTACGAGCAGTACTTC.

The CDR3 nucleotides read TGTGCCAGCACATTTGCAACTAATGAAAAACTGTTTTTT. Translation: CASTFATNEKLFF. The rearrangement links TRBV2 to TRBJ1-4, with D hard to call. V lost 7 bases and J lost 0, with 6 bases in between. CDR3 size: 13 residues. Per the germline V gene, CDR1 is SNHLY and CDR2 is FYNNEI. Using reference TRBV2 and TRBJ1-4 for the parts outside the CDR3, the full variable domain is EPEVTQTPSHQVTQMGQEVILRCVPISNHLYFYWYRQILGQKVEFLVSFYNNEISEKSEIFDDQFSVERPDGSNFTLKIRSTKLEDSAMYFCASTFATNEKLFFGSGTQLSVL.

The chain carries TRBV2 and TRBJ2-4; 7 nucleotides match TRBD1. V was pared by 6 bases and J by 0 bases, with 5 bases of the junction left unmatched. Germline lookup yields CDR1 SNHLY and CDR2 FYNNEI. The CDR3 spans 15 residues. This CDR3 reads CASRRGQLAKNIQYF. The CDR3 DNA follows: TGTGCCAGCAGGAGGGGACAGCTAGCCAAAAACATTCAGTACTTC.

The rearrangement uses TRBV7-9 and TRBJ2-7, with TRBD2 as a possible D gene (7 bases). The V gene's germline CDR1 is SEHNR and CDR2 FQNEAQ (reference sequence). The CDR3 length is 15 residues. V shed 10 bases and J shed 7 bases, with 26 bases lying between them. CDR3 sequence reads: CATDHGGALVGEQYF. The CDR3 nucleotides read TGTGCCACCGACCATGGGGGGGCCCTTGTGGGTGAGCAGTACTTC.